Listed below are T cell receptor beta chains from one sample, sequenced in a study of blood T cell repertoires in COVID-19. Sequencing used immunoSEQ multiplex PCR; TCRdb keeps in-frame clones, though not all of them. The sample lists around 280,000 clones; around 91% were seen once. What was sequenced was PBMCs or T cells enriched from blood (not recorded which). The receptors come from a woman aged 18 to 35 with acute COVID-19. The CDR3 runs from the conserved cysteine through the conserved F or W. Each record gives: D gene, J gene, V gene, clone size, CDR3 DNA, CDR3 protein. The D gene is left open where the match is weak. Some rows mark clone size as missing; the rest say once, few, many or name a class of expanded clone.

D: NA; J: TRBJ1-1; V: TRBV18; size: NA; DNA: TGTGCCAGCTCACCACAGACAGTGAACACTGAAGCTTTCTTT; CDR3: CASSPQTVNTEAFF
D: NA; J: TRBJ1-1; V: TRBV28; size: NA; DNA: TGTGCCAGCAGAGCGGACAGTGAAGCTTTCTTT; CDR3: CASRADSEAFF
D: NA; J: TRBJ2-1; V: TRBV4-3; size: NA; DNA: TGCGCCAGCAGCCAAGACCCGGTCGGGAGAGATGCTGAGCAGTTCTTC; CDR3: CASSQDPVGRDAEQFF
D: NA; J: TRBJ2-3; V: TRBV27; size: NA; DNA: TGTGCCAGCAGTTTTTCGGGAAGCACAGATACGCAGTATTTT; CDR3: CASSFSGSTDTQYF
D: NA; J: TRBJ2-7; V: TRBV20-1; size: NA; DNA: TGCAGTGCTAGAATACAGCCGGCGCAGTACTTC; CDR3: CSARIQPAQYF
D: TRBD2; J: TRBJ2-7; V: TRBV29-1; size: NA; DNA: TGCAGCGTGAGACTAGCGGGAGACGACTACGAGCAGTACTTC; CDR3: CSVRLAGDDYEQYF
D: NA; J: TRBJ1-4; V: TRBV19; size: NA; DNA: TGTGCCAGTAGTATTTTACGTGGACAGGAAAAACTGTTTTTT; CDR3: CASSILRGQEKLFF
D: TRBD2; J: TRBJ2-7; V: TRBV7-2; size: few; DNA: TGTGCCAGCGAACCTGTTGGCCTAGCGGGGGGATACGAGCAGTACTTC; CDR3: CASEPVGLAGGYEQYF
D: TRBD1; J: TRBJ2-7; V: TRBV2; size: NA; DNA: TGTGCCATTACCAAACAGGGGCTTACCGAGCAGTACTTC; CDR3: CAITKQGLTEQYF
D: TRBD1; J: TRBJ1-1; V: TRBV29-1; size: NA; DNA: TGCAGCGTTGTTGACAGGGGAAACACTGAAGCTTTCTTT; CDR3: CSVVDRGNTEAFF